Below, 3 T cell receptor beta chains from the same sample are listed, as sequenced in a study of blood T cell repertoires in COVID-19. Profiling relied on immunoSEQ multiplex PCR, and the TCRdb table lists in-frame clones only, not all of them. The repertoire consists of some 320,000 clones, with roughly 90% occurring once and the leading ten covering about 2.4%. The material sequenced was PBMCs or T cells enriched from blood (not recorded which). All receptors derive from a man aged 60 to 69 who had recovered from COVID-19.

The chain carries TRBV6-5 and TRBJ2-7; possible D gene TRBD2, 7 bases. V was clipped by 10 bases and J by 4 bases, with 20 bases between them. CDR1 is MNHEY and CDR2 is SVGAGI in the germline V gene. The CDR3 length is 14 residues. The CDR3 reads CATRGGGGPYEQYF. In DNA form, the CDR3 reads TGTGCCACCCGGGGTGGGGGGGGGCCATACGAGCAGTACTTC.

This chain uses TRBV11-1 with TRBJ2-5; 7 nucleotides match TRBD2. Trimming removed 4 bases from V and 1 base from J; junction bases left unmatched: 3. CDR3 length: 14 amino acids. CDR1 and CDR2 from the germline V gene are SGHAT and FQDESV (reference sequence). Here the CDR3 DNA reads TGTGCCAGCAGCTCAAGCGGGATCCAAGAGACCCAGTACTTC. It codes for CASSSSGIQETQYF.

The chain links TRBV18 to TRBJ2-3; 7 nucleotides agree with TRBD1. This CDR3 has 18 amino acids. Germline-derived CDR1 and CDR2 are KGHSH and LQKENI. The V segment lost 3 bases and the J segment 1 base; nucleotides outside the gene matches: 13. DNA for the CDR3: TGTGCCAGCTCACCCCTGGTACGTCGGGACAGCCGCACAGATACGCAGTATTTT. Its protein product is CASSPLVRRDSRTDTQYF.